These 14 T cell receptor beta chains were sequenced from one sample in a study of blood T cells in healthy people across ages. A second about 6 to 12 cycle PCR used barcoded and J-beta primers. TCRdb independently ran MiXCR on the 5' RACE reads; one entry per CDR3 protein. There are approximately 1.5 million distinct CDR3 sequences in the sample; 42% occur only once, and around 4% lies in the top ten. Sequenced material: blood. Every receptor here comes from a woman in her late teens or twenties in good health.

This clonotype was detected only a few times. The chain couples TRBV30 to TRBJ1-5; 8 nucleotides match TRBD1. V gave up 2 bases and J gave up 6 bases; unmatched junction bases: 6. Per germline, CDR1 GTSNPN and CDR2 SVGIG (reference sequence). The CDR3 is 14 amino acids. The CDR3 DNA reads TGTGCCTGGAGTCCCGGGACAGGCGTTCAGCCCCAGCATTTT. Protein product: CAWSPGTGVQPQHF.

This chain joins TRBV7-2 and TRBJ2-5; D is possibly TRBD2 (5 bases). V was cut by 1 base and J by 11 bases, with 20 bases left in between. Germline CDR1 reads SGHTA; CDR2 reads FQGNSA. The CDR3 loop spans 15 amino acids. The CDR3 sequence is CASSLEAEGGTGQYF. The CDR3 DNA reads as TGTGCCAGCAGCTTAGAGGCAGAGGGCGGTACGGGGCAGTACTTC. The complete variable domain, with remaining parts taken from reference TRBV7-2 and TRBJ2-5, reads GAGVSQSPSNKVTEKGKDVELRCDPISGHTALYWYRQSLGQGLEFLIYFQGNSAPDKSGLPSDRFSAERTGGSVSTLTIQRTQQEDSAVYLCASSLEAEGGTGQYFGPGTRLLVL.

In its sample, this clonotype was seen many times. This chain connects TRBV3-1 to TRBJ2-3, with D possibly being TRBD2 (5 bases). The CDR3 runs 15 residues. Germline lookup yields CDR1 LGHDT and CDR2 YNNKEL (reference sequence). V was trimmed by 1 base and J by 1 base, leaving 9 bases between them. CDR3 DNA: TGTGCCAGCAGCCAAGGACGAGCGGGCACAGATACGCAGTATTTT. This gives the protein CASSQGRAGTDTQYF.

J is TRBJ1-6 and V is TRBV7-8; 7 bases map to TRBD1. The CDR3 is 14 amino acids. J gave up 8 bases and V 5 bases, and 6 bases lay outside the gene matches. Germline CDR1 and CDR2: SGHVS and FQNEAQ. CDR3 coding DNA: TGTGCCAGCAGCCCAAACAGGGGTGATTCACCCCTCCACTTT. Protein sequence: CASSPNRGDSPLHF.

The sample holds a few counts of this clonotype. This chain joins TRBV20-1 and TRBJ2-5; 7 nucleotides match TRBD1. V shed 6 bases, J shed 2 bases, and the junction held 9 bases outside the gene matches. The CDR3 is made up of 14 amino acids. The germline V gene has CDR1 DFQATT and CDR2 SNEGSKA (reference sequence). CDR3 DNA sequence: TGCAGTGCGGACAGACAGGGAGTTCAAGAGACCCAGTACTTC. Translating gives CSADRQGVQETQYF.

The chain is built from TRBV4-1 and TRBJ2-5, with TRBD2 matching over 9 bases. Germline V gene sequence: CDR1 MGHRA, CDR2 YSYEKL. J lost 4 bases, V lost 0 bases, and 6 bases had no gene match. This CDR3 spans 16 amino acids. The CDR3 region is CASSQDDLAGIETQYF. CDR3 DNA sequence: TGCGCCAGCAGCCAAGATGACCTAGCGGGAATAGAGACCCAGTACTTC.

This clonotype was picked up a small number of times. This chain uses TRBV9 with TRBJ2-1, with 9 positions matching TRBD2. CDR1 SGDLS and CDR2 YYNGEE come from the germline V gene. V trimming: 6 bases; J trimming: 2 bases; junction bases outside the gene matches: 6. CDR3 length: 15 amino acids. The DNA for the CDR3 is TGTGCCAGCACCGTTAGCGGGGGTGCCTACAATGAGCAGTTCTTC. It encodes CASTVSGGAYNEQFF.

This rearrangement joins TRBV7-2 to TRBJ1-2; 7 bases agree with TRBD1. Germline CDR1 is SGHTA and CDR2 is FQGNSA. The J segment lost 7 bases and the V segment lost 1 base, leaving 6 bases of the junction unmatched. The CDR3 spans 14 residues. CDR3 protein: CASSLDGTVFGYTF. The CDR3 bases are TGTGCCAGCAGCTTAGATGGGACAGTTTTTGGCTACACCTTC.

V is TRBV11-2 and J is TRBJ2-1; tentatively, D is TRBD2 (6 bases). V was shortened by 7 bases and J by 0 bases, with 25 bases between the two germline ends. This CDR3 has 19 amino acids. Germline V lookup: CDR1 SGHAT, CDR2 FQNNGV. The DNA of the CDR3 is TGTGCCAGCACCACCCAGCGGGTTAGCGGTAAGAGCTCCTACAATGAGCAGTTCTTC. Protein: CASTTQRVSGKSSYNEQFF.

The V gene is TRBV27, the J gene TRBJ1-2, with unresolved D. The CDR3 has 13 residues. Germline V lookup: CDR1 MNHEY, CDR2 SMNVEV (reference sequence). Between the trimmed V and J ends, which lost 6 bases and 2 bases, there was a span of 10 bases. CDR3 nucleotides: TGTGCCAGCAGCCCCATCGGGAACTATGGCTACACCTTC. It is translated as CASSPIGNYGYTF.

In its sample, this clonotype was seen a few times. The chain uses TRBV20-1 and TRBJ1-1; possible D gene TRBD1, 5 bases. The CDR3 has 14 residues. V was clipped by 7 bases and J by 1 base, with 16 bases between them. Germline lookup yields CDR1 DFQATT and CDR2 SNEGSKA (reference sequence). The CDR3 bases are TGCAGTGTCCCCGTGGACATCCGGAACACTGAAGCTTTCTTT. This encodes CSVPVDIRNTEAFF.

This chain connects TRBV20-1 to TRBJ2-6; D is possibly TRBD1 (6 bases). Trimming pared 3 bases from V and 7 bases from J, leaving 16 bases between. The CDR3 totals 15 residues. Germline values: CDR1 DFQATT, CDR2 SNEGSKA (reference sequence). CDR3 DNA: TGCAGTGCTAGTGGTCTGACAGGTTTCGCCAACGTCCTGACTTTC. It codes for CSASGLTGFANVLTF.

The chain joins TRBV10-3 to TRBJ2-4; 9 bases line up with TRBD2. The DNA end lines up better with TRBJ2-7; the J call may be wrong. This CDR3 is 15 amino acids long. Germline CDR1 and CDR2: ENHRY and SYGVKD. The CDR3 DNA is TGTGCCATCAGTCGTAGCGGGAGTCGGAGGAACGAGCAGTACTTC. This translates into CAISRSGSRRNEQYF.

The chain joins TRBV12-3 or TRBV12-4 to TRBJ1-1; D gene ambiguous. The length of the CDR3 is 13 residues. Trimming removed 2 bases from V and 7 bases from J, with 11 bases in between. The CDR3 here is CASSLRPGLEAFF. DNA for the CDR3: TGTGCCAGCAGTTTAAGGCCCGGTCTTGAAGCTTTCTTT.